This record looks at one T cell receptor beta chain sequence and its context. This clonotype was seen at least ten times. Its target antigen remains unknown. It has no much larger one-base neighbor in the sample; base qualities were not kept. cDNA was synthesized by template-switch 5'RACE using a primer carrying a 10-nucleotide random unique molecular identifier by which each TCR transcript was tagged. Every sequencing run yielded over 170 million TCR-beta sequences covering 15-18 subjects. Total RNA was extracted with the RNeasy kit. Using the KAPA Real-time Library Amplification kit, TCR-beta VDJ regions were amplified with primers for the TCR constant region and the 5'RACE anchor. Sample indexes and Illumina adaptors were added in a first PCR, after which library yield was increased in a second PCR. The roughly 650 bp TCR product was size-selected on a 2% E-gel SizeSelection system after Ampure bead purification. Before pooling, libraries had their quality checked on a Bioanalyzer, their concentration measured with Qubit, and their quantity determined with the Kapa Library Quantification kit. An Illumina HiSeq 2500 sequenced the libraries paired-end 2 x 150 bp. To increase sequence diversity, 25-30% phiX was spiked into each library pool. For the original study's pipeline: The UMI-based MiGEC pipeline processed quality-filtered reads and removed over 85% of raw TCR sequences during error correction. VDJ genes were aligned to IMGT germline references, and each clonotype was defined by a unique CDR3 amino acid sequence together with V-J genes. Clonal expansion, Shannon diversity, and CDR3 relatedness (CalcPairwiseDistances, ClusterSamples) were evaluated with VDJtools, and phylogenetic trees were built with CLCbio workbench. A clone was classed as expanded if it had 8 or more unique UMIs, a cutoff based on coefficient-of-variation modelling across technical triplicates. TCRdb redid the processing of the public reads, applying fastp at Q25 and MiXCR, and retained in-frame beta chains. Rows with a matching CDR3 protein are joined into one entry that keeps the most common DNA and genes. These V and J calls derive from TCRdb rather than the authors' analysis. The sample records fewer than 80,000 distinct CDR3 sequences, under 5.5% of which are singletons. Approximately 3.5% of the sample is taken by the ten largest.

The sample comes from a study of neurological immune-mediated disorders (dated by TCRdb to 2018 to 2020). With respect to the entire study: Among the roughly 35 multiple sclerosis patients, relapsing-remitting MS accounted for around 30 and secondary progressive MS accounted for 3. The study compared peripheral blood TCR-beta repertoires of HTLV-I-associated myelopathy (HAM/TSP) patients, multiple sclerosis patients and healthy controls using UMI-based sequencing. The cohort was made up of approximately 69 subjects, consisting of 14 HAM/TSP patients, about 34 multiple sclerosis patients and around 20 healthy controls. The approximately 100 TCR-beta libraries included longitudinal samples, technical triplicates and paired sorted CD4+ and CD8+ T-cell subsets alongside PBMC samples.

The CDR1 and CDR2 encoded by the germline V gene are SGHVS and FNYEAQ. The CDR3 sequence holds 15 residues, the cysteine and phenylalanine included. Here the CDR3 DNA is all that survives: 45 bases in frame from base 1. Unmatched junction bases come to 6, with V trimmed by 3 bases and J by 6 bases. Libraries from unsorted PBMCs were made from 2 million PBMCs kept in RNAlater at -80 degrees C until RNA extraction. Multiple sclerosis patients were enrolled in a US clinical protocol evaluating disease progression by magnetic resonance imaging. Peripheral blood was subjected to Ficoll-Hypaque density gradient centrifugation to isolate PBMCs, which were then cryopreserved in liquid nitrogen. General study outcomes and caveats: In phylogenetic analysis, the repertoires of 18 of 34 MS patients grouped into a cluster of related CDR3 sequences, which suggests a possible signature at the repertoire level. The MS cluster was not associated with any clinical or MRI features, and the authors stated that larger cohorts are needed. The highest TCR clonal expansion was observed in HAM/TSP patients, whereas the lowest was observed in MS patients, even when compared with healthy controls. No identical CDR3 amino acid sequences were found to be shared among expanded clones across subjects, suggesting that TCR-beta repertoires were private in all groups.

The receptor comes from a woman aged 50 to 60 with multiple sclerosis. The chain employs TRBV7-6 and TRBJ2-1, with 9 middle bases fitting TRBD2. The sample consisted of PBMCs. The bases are TGTGCCAGCAGCTTTCTCGCTAGCGGGGTCAATGAGCAGTTCTTC. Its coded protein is CASSFLASGVNEQFF.